This is a list of T cell receptor beta chains from one sample in a study of breast tumors, draining lymph nodes, adjacent tissues. Via MiXCR, TCRdb re-called the multiplex PCR reads, giving one row per CDR3 protein. The sample holds about 270,000 distinct CDR3 sequences, roughly 31% seen once. Sequencing was carried out using axillary lymph node tissue. These receptors originate from a female donor with breast cancer. Some clones in this sample may be carry-over from other donors' samples. Both conserved end residues are trimmed from each CDR3. The order of the fields is CDR3 protein, V gene, J gene.

CDR3: ASTPGTGLSETQY
V: TRBV19
J: TRBJ2-5

CDR3: ASSQEYRVGYT
V: TRBV3-1
J: TRBJ1-2

CDR3: ATSDLSGGRDQETQY
V: TRBV24-1
J: TRBJ2-5

CDR3: ASSTRLSGRPDNEQF
V: TRBV19
J: TRBJ2-1

CDR3: ASSLEGLAGGLVVAQY
V: TRBV11-2
J: TRBJ2-5

CDR3: ASSQAGTSGSYEQF
V: TRBV4-3
J: TRBJ2-1

CDR3: ASSESIGGGPGRLCSGNTIY
V: TRBV10-1
J: TRBJ1-3

CDR3: ATSRWATGELF
V: TRBV24-1
J: TRBJ2-2

CDR3: ASSPRAIGTSGQETQY
V: TRBV3-1
J: TRBJ2-5

CDR3: ASSASQGIYNQPQH
V: TRBV2
J: TRBJ1-5

CDR3: AWSRDSGANVLT
V: TRBV30
J: TRBJ2-6

CDR3: ASSLKPRDRGLGYT
V: TRBV27
J: TRBJ1-2

CDR3: ASSSGQGTSNEKLF
V: TRBV7-3
J: TRBJ1-4

CDR3: SAGTGGVTEAF
V: TRBV29-1
J: TRBJ1-1

CDR3: ATSPGLAGSSYSERGDGETQY
V: TRBV24-1
J: TRBJ2-5

CDR3: ASSMTAGAEQF
V: TRBV19
J: TRBJ2-1

CDR3: ASSDSSSGANVLT
V: TRBV19
J: TRBJ2-6

CDR3: ASSLRSGGSYEQY
V: TRBV5-1
J: TRBJ2-7

CDR3: ASSRHYRASEQY
V: TRBV11-2
J: TRBJ2-7

CDR3: ASSEISGTSGPEQF
V: TRBV6-4
J: TRBJ2-1

CDR3: ASSHPSIHTGDNT
V: TRBV6-1
J: TRBJ1-2

CDR3: SVVPGGLEQY
V: TRBV29-1
J: TRBJ2-7

CDR3: ASSQGRAATNEKLF
V: TRBV4-2
J: TRBJ1-4

CDR3: ASSPLFSGTSTDTQY
V: TRBV18
J: TRBJ2-3

CDR3: SASEYGTSNNEQF
V: TRBV20-1
J: TRBJ2-1

CDR3: ASSLEGGKSNEQF
V: TRBV11-2
J: TRBJ2-1

CDR3: IAKGLAGGKDYEQY
V: TRBV20-1
J: TRBJ2-7

CDR3: ASSEVGGIQETQY
V: TRBV6-1
J: TRBJ2-5

CDR3: ASSLLAGASDTQY
V: TRBV14
J: TRBJ2-3

CDR3: SAKLGGYNSPLH
V: TRBV20-1
J: TRBJ1-6

CDR3: ASSLPAGGRNEQY
V: TRBV5-5
J: TRBJ2-7

CDR3: ASSLDSYSYNEQF
V: TRBV5-6
J: TRBJ2-1

CDR3: SASRGRGSANTMY
V: TRBV20-1
J: TRBJ1-3

CDR3: ASSHGEGPGYGYT
V: TRBV6-2/TRBV6-3
J: TRBJ1-2

CDR3: ASSHGGGGSYEQY
V: TRBV6-5
J: TRBJ2-7

CDR3: ASSPDGIYYEQY
V: TRBV7-2
J: TRBJ2-7

CDR3: ASSARTSGADTQY
V: TRBV6-4
J: TRBJ2-3

CDR3: AISDGDPYNEQF
V: TRBV10-3
J: TRBJ2-1

CDR3: ASTPGGGATNEKLF
V: TRBV7-9
J: TRBJ1-4

CDR3: ASSLGQPIYGYT
V: TRBV5-6
J: TRBJ1-2

CDR3: AWSVRGQGRRVNGYT
V: TRBV30
J: TRBJ1-2

CDR3: ASSDRTTYEQY
V: TRBV19
J: TRBJ2-7

CDR3: ASIKGTSGRALYNEQF
V: TRBV6-5
J: TRBJ2-1

CDR3: ASSLEGSAGSSYEQY
V: TRBV11-2
J: TRBJ2-7

CDR3: SAKRDRGNSPLH
V: TRBV20-1
J: TRBJ1-6

CDR3: ASSSRMRGRFADTQY
V: TRBV7-3
J: TRBJ2-3

CDR3: ASSLQRGRETQY
V: TRBV7-2
J: TRBJ2-5

CDR3: ASSLAWGKETQY
V: TRBV5-5
J: TRBJ2-5

CDR3: ASSEQGSDQETQY
V: TRBV5-8
J: TRBJ2-5

CDR3: ASKGLAGPINEQF
V: TRBV3-2
J: TRBJ2-1

CDR3: ASRRTSANTGELF
V: TRBV11-2
J: TRBJ2-2

CDR3: ASKETGDEELF
V: TRBV2
J: TRBJ1-4

CDR3: ASSLKGFSNQPQH
V: TRBV12-3/TRBV12-4
J: TRBJ1-5